Below, 28 T cell receptor beta chains from the same sample are listed, as sequenced in a study of blood T cells in healthy people across ages. Sample-barcoded 5' priming and a J-beta primer mix drove a second PCR of about 7 to 12 cycles. TCRdb re-analysed the 5' RACE reads in MiXCR, keeping a single row per CDR3 protein. The data contain hundreds of thousands of distinct CDR3 sequences, around 49% of them singletons. The sequenced material came from blood. The origin of the receptors is a woman aged 55-69 years in good health.

This clonotype was seen more than once but under ten times. The rearrangement uses TRBV24-1 and TRBJ2-7; TRBD1 matches 7 bases. V was pared by 2 bases and J by 3 bases, with 6 bases of the junction left unmatched. The CDR3 runs 15 residues. CDR1 and CDR2 (germline): KGHDR, SFDVKD. The CDR3 region is CATSDSRRTGYEQYF. As DNA, the CDR3 is TGTGCCACCAGTGATTCCCGGCGGACAGGCTACGAGCAGTACTTC.

The chain links TRBV10-3 to TRBJ2-3; D is unclear. The CDR3 runs to 12 residues. Deletions cut 4 bases from V and 6 bases from J, with 8 bases between. Germline V gene data show CDR1 as ENHRY and CDR2 as SYGVKD. Here the CDR3 reads CAISGQRDTQYF. CDR3 DNA: TGTGCCATCAGTGGGCAGCGTGATACGCAGTATTTT.

Only a few counts were recorded for this clonotype. The chain joins TRBV7-3 to TRBJ2-1; 11 bases are a match to TRBD2. Germline values: CDR1 SGHTA, CDR2 FQGTGA. This CDR3 comprises 15 residues. Losses at the gene ends were 2 bases for V and 6 bases for J; bases not matched to a gene: 3. As DNA, the CDR3 is TGTGCCAGCAGCTTACTAGCGGGAGGATTCAATGAGCAGTTCTTC. It encodes CASSLLAGGFNEQFF.

The chain joins TRBV7-9 to TRBJ2-5; TRBD2 matches at 14 bases. CDR1 SEHNR and CDR2 FQNEAQ come from the germline V gene (reference sequence). Losses at the gene ends were 5 bases for V and 5 bases for J; bases not matched to a gene: 7. This CDR3 is built from 16 residues. CDR3 in amino acids: CASSPRLAGGQETQYF. The CDR3 nucleotides read TGTGCCAGCAGCCCGCGACTAGCGGGAGGGCAGGAGACCCAGTACTTC.

The CDR3 sequence is CASSPSLGHEQYF. The CDR3 DNA follows: TGTGCCAGCAGCCCGTCCCTTGGCCACGAGCAGTACTTC. The V call is TRBV7-9, the J call TRBJ2-7; D is uncertain. The germline gives CDR1 SEHNR, CDR2 FQNEAQ (reference sequence). The germline V and J ends were trimmed by 5 bases and 5 bases, with 13 bases remaining between them. The CDR3 spans 13 residues.

The genes are TRBV7-9 and TRBJ2-3; 11 positions agree with TRBD2. This CDR3 has 18 amino acids. From germline, CDR1 is SEHNR and CDR2 FQNEAQ (reference sequence). V shed 4 bases, J shed 1 base, and the junction held 10 bases outside the gene matches. The CDR3 is CASSYFGATSGGTDTQYF. In DNA, the CDR3 is TGTGCCAGCAGCTATTTTGGAGCGACTAGCGGGGGCACAGATACGCAGTATTTT.

The chain couples TRBV20-1 to TRBJ1-4; TRBD1 might be the D (6 bases). Trimming removed 8 bases from V and 3 bases from J, with 10 bases in between. The length of the CDR3 is 12 residues. Germline V gives CDR1 DFQATT, CDR2 SNEGSKA (reference sequence). This CDR3 is CSITGSNEKLFF. CDR3 bases: TGCAGTATAACAGGGTCTAATGAAAAACTGTTTTTT.

Written as DNA, the CDR3 is TGCAGTGCTAGAGACAGACTGGGGTCGGCTTGGGAGCAGTACTTC. Its protein is CSARDRLGSAWEQYF. The rearrangement uses TRBV20-1 and TRBJ2-7; D not certain. CDR3 length: 15 residues. Germline CDR1 is DFQATT and CDR2 is SNEGSKA (reference sequence). V lost 0 bases and J 7 bases, leaving 19 bases between the germline ends.

This clonotype was seen only a few times. V and J are TRBV7-9 and TRBJ1-4; D not resolved. There are 14 residues in the CDR3. Germline V gene data show CDR1 as SEHNR and CDR2 as FQNEAQ (reference sequence). V lost 2 bases to trimming and J lost 3 bases, with 7 bases between them. The CDR3 coding sequence is TGTGCCAGCAGCTTATCTAGGCCTAATGAAAAACTGTTTTTT. Protein sequence: CASSLSRPNEKLFF. Variable domain in full (rest from reference TRBV7-9 and TRBJ1-4): DTGVSQNPRHKITKRGQNVTFRCDPISEHNRLYWYRQTLGQGPEFLTYFQNEAQLEKSRLLSDRFSAERPKGSFSTLEIQRTEQGDSAMYLCASSLSRPNEKLFFGSGTQLSVL.

A few counts support this clonotype. The chain combines TRBV27 with TRBJ2-7; tentatively, D is TRBD2 (6 bases). The CDR3 runs 16 residues. V shed 4 bases and J shed 3 bases, with 19 bases lying between them. The germline V gene encodes CDR1 MNHEY and CDR2 SMNVEV (reference sequence). CDR3 sequence (DNA): TGTGCCAGCAGTTCCCCAATGGGAGGAGTAATCTACGAGCAGTACTTC. It is translated as CASSSPMGGVIYEQYF.

The CDR3, as DNA: TGCGCCAGCATGAACCTAGCGGGAGTACAAGAGACCCAGTACTTC. Its translation: CASMNLAGVQETQYF. The gene calls are TRBV5-1 and TRBJ2-5; TRBD2 agrees at 10 bases. Trimming removed 6 bases from V and 2 bases from J; junction bases left unmatched: 7. There are 15 residues in the CDR3. From germline, CDR1 is SGHRS and CDR2 YFSETQ.

The V gene is TRBV6-2 or TRBV6-3, the J gene TRBJ1-2; unclear D gene. The CDR3 has 13 residues. Trimming pared 5 bases from V and 1 base from J, leaving 8 bases between. CDR1 and CDR2 from the germline V gene are MNHEY and SVGEGT. CDR3 residues: CASSTRLNYGYTF. The DNA of the CDR3 is TGTGCCAGCAGTACCCGACTTAACTATGGCTACACCTTC.

This rearrangement joins TRBV20-1 to TRBJ2-5, with D possibly matching TRBD2 (5 bases). The CDR3 runs 16 residues. V lost 0 bases and J lost 1, with 15 bases in between. The germline V gene encodes CDR1 DFQATT and CDR2 SNEGSKA (reference sequence). In nucleotides, the CDR3 is TGCAGTGCTAGAGATTCCCTAGGAGCGGCCCAAGAGACCCAGTACTTC. Translating it yields CSARDSLGAAQETQYF.

V and J are TRBV11-2 and TRBJ2-5, with TRBD2 identical over 13 bases. Per germline, CDR1 SGHAT and CDR2 FQNNGV. The CDR3 has 16 residues. V trimming: 1 base; J trimming: 4 bases; junction bases outside the gene matches: 3. CDR3 nucleotide sequence: TGTGCCAGCAGCTTAGGGGGACTAGCGGGAAGAGAGACCCAGTACTTC. Translating it yields CASSLGGLAGRETQYF.

In this sample, this clonotype turned up many times. The V gene is TRBV7-2, the J gene TRBJ2-7; D possibly matches TRBD1 or TRBD2 (5 bases each). Trimming pared 1 base from V and 7 bases from J, leaving 14 bases between. CDR3 size: 14 residues. From germline, CDR1 is SGHTA and CDR2 FQGNSA. For the CDR3, the DNA is TGTGCCAGCAGCTTAGAAGGGACCGGCGAGGAGCAGTACTTC. Protein sequence: CASSLEGTGEEQYF.

This chain connects TRBV24-1 to TRBJ2-5; a weak D match, TRBD2 (5 bases). Germline assignment: CDR1 KGHDR and CDR2 SFDVKD. V dropped 0 bases and J dropped 0 bases, with 7 bases sitting between them. The CDR3 has 15 amino acids. CDR3 DNA: TGTGCCACCAGTGATTTGTCCGGGGACCAAGAGACCCAGTACTTC. Translating gives CATSDLSGDQETQYF.

The genes are TRBV20-1 and TRBJ2-3; D possibly matches TRBD1 or TRBD2 (5 bases each). The CDR3 extends over 16 amino acids. V was cut by 4 bases and J by 2 bases, with 19 bases left in between. Per the germline V gene, CDR1 is DFQATT and CDR2 is SNEGSKA (reference sequence). CDR3 amino acids: CSANPRIKGPTDTQYF. The DNA for the CDR3 is TGCAGTGCTAATCCTAGGATAAAGGGACCCACAGATACGCAGTATTTT.

This chain joins TRBV5-1 and TRBJ2-1, with D possibly TRBD2 on 5 matching bases. Germline V gene data show CDR1 as SGHRS and CDR2 as YFSETQ. The CDR3 is made up of 15 amino acids. V shed 4 bases and J shed 5 bases, with 16 bases lying between them. CDR3: CASSEAPGSHNEQFF. In DNA, the CDR3 is TGCGCCAGCAGCGAAGCTCCGGGATCACACAATGAGCAGTTCTTC.

The chain employs TRBV10-3 and TRBJ2-3; TRBD2 aligns across 12 bases. The CDR3 has 13 amino acids. Germline loops: CDR1 ENHRY, CDR2 SYGVKD. CDR3 region: CVALAGGPDTQYF. The CDR3 DNA reads TGTGTCGCCCTAGCGGGAGGGCCCGATACGCAGTATTTT.

V is TRBV20-1 and J is TRBJ2-3, with a tentative D call TRBD2 (6 bases). Germline CDR1 and CDR2: DFQATT and SNEGSKA (reference sequence). The V end was cut by 0 bases, the J end by 4 bases, with 17 bases between. The CDR3 runs to 16 residues. CDR3 nucleotide sequence: TGCAGTGCTAGAGAATCAAGCGGGTATGGTGCAGATACGCAGTATTTT. Amino acid sequence: CSARESSGYGADTQYF.

This clonotype turned up a few times. The chain recombines TRBV5-1 with TRBJ2-7, with 12 bases lining up with TRBD2. This CDR3 spans 16 amino acids. V trimming: 0 bases; J trimming: 3 bases; junction bases outside the gene matches: 4. Germline V lookup: CDR1 SGHRS, CDR2 YFSETQ. DNA for the CDR3: TGCGCCAGCAGCTTGGGGGCACTAGCGGGAGGCTACGAGCAGTACTTC. It is translated as CASSLGALAGGYEQYF. Using reference TRBV5-1 and TRBJ2-7 for the parts outside the CDR3, the full variable domain is KAGVTQTPRYLIKTRGQQVTLSCSPISGHRSVSWYQQTPGQGLQFLFEYFSETQRNKGNFPGRFSGRQFSNSRSEMNVSTLELGDSALYLCASSLGALAGGYEQYFGPGTRLTVT.

V and J are TRBV20-1 and TRBJ2-1; 7 bases are shared with TRBD1. CDR3 size: 15 residues. The J segment lost 0 bases and the V segment lost 4 bases, leaving 6 bases of the junction unmatched. CDR1 is DFQATT and CDR2 is SNEGSKA in the germline V gene (reference sequence). CDR3 bases: TGCAGTGCTAAAGGGGGCGGTTACTCCTACAATGAGCAGTTCTTC. Translating gives CSAKGGGYSYNEQFF.

This clonotype was observed a few times. At one end, the junction sequence differs from germline, possibly due to a read error. This chain uses TRBV4-2 with TRBJ1-5, with 9 bases fitting TRBD1. Germline values: CDR1 LGHNA, CDR2 YNFKEQ. The CDR3 has 16 amino acids. CDR3 sequence reads: CANSQAPGQGHQPQHF. CDR3 in DNA: TGTGCCAACAGCCAAGCCCCGGGACAGGGACATCAGCCCCAGCATTTT.

The rearrangement joins TRBV4-3 to TRBJ1-4, with 11 bases identical to TRBD1. Germline V gene sequence: CDR1 LGHNA, CDR2 YSLEER. The length of the CDR3 is 15 residues. V lost 1 base, J lost 10 bases, and 5 bases stayed unmatched. As DNA, the CDR3 is TGCGCCAGCAGCCAAGGAGGGACAGGGGGTTTAAAACTGTTTTTT. Translation gives CASSQGGTGGLKLFF.

This clonotype was observed a few times. The chain combines TRBV20-1 with TRBJ2-5, with TRBD2 identical over 8 bases. J gave up 3 bases and V 5 bases, and 5 bases lay outside the gene matches. This CDR3 region has 13 residues. CDR1 is DFQATT, CDR2 SNEGSKA, per germline (reference sequence). The CDR3 DNA reads TGCAGTGCTGCGGGGGGTACCAAAGAGACCCAGTACTTC. It translates to CSAAGGTKETQYF.

The chain recombines TRBV7-2 with TRBJ2-1, with 8 positions matching TRBD2. With V trimmed by 5 bases and J by 0 bases, 6 bases remained unmatched. Germline V gene sequence: CDR1 SGHTA, CDR2 FQGNSA. The CDR3 sequence is 16 residues long. The CDR3 loop is CASSTAGASSYNEQFF. CDR3 DNA sequence: TGTGCCAGCAGCACAGCGGGAGCGTCCTCCTACAATGAGCAGTTCTTC.

The rearrangement uses TRBV20-1 and TRBJ2-7, with 10 positions matching TRBD2. The CDR3 spans 16 residues. Trimming removed 6 bases from V and 0 bases from J; junction bases left unmatched: 11. Germline assignment: CDR1 DFQATT and CDR2 SNEGSKA (reference sequence). In DNA form, the CDR3 reads TGCAGTGCGCGGGTTCTCGGGACTAGCGACTCCTACGAGCAGTACTTC. This sequence encodes CSARVLGTSDSYEQYF.

This clonotype was recorded a few times. The gene calls are TRBV29-1 and TRBJ2-3; D remains unclear. Germline CDR1 and CDR2: SQVTM and ANQGSEA. V lost 4 bases, J lost 1 base, and 9 bases lay in between. This CDR3 is built from 13 residues. CDR3 sequence reads: CSVGFRGTDTQYF. In DNA, the CDR3 is TGCAGCGTTGGGTTCCGGGGCACAGATACGCAGTATTTT.